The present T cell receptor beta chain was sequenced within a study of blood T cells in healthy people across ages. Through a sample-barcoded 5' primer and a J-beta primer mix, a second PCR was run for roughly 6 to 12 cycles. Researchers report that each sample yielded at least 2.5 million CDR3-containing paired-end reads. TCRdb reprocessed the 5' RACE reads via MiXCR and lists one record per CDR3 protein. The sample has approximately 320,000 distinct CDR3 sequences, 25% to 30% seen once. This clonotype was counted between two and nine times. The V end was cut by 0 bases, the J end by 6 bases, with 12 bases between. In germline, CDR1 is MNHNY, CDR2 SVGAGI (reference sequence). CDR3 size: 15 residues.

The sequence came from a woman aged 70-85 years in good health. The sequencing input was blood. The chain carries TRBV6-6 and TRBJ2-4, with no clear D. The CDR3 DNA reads TGTGCCAGCAGTTACTCGCTTGTAAAGGGAAACATTCAGTACTTC. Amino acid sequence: CASSYSLVKGNIQYF.